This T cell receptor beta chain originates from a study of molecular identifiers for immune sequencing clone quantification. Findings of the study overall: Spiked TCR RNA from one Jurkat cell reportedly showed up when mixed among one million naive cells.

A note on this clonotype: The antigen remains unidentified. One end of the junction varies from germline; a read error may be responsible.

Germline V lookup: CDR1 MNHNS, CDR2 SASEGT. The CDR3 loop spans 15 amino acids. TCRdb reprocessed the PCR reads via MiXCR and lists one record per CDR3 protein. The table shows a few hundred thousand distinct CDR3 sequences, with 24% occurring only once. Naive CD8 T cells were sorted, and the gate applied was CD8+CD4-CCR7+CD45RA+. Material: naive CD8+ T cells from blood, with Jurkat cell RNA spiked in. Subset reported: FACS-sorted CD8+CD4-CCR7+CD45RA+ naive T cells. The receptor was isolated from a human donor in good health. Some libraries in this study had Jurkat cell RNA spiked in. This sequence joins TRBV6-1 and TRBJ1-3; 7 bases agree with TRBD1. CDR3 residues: CASSEGTAPGNTKYF. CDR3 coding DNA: TGTGCCAGCAGTGAGGGGACAGCGCCTGGAAACACCAAATATTTT.